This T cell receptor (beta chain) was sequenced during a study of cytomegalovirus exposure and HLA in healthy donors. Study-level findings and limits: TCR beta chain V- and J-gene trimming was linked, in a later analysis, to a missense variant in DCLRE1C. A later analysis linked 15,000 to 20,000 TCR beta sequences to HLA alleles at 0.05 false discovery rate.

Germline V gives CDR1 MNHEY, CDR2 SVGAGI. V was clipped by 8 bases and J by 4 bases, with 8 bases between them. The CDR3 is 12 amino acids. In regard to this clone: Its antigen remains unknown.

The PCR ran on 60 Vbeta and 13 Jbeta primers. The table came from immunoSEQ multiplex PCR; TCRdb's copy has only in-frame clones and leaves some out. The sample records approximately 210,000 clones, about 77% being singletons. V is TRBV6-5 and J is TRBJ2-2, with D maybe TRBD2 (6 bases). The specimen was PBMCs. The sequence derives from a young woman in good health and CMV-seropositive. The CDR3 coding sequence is TGTGCCAGCGGGACTTTCACCGGGGAGCTGTTTTTT. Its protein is CASGTFTGELFF.